The 12 T cell receptor beta chains below were found in one sample sequenced in a study of cytomegalovirus exposure and HLA in healthy donors. This PCR relied on a set of 60 Vbeta primers and 13 Jbeta primers. Profiled with immunoSEQ multiplex PCR; TCRdb holds only in-frame clones, not every one. Its table records tens of thousands of clones. The sample taken for sequencing was PBMCs. Source of these receptors: a woman aged 50 to 65 in good health and CMV-seropositive.

The rearrangement uses TRBV5-1 and TRBJ1-1; TRBD1 matches 7 bases. The V gene end was trimmed by 5 bases and the J gene end by 0 bases; junction bases not matched to a gene: 7. Looked up from germline, CDR1 is SGHRS and CDR2 is YFSETQ. There are 15 residues in the CDR3. The CDR3, as DNA: TGCGCCAGCAGGCTTCCGGGACAGATGAACACTGAAGCTTTCTTT. Protein sequence: CASRLPGQMNTEAFF.

The V gene is TRBV7-2, the J gene TRBJ2-5, with D perhaps matching TRBD2 (6 bases). CDR3 size: 14 residues. CDR1 and CDR2 (germline): SGHTA, FQGNSA. The V end lost 6 bases, the J end lost 2 bases, and 13 bases lay between the germline ends. CDR3 amino acids: CASSGGSIQETQYF. For the CDR3, the DNA is TGTGCCAGCAGTGGGGGGAGTATTCAAGAGACCCAGTACTTC.

This rearrangement joins TRBV5-4 to TRBJ1-5; D is possibly TRBD1 (6 bases). Germline lookup yields CDR1 SGHNT and CDR2 YYREEE (reference sequence). The V end lost 4 bases, the J end lost 4 bases, and 12 bases lay between the germline ends. The CDR3 is made up of 14 amino acids. CDR3 DNA sequence: TGTGCCAGCAGCCTAGGGGGGGCGAATCAGCCCCAGCATTTT. Translation gives CASSLGGANQPQHF.

This sequence joins TRBV9 and TRBJ2-7; D gene unclear. CDR1 and CDR2 from the germline V gene are SGDLS and YYNGEE. The V gene lost 3 bases and the J gene lost 0 bases, with 4 bases spanning the gap. This CDR3 comprises 12 residues. The CDR3: CASSGGSYEQYF. CDR3 nucleotides: TGTGCCAGCAGCGGCGGCTCCTACGAGCAGTACTTC.

This chain links TRBV2 with TRBJ1-2, with 7 bases aligning to TRBD1. The CDR3 length is 14 residues. CDR1 and CDR2 from the germline V gene are SNHLY and FYNNEI. V shed 6 bases, J shed 0 bases, and the junction held 4 bases outside the gene matches. The CDR3 protein is CASRQGSANYGYTF. DNA of the CDR3: TGTGCCAGCAGACAGGGGTCCGCTAACTATGGCTACACCTTC.

This chain links TRBV7-3 with TRBJ1-5, with no clear D. Trimming pared 5 bases from V and 5 bases from J, leaving 10 bases between. From germline, CDR1 is SGHTA and CDR2 FQGTGA. This CDR3 has 13 residues. The CDR3 region has the DNA TGTGCCAGCAGCCCCCCGGAGGATCAGCCCCAGCATTTT. It is translated as CASSPPEDQPQHF.

J is TRBJ2-2 and V is TRBV7-2; possible D gene TRBD1, 6 bases. There are 16 residues in the CDR3. CDR1 SGHTA and CDR2 FQGNSA come from the germline V gene. The V and J ends lost 3 bases and 5 bases respectively, with 16 bases between them. This chain's CDR3 is CASSFRDTLRTGELFF. The CDR3 DNA is TGTGCCAGCAGCTTCCGGGACACCCTTCGAACCGGGGAGCTGTTTTTT.

The J gene is TRBJ2-7, the V gene TRBV27; 7 bases fit TRBD1. V shed 6 bases and J 4 bases; nucleotides not matched to a gene: 12. Per germline, CDR1 MNHEY and CDR2 SMNVEV (reference sequence). The CDR3 is made up of 15 amino acids. Here the CDR3 DNA reads TGTGCCAGCAGCCTAACAGGGGCCCCCTCGTACGAGCAGTACTTC. Amino acids: CASSLTGAPSYEQYF.

The genes are TRBV4-2 and TRBJ2-1; the D gene is possibly TRBD2 (5 bases). This CDR3 comprises 14 residues. Germline values: CDR1 LGHNA, CDR2 YNFKEQ. The germline V and J ends were trimmed by 7 bases and 6 bases, with 16 bases remaining between them. CDR3 in DNA: TGTGCCAGCACCCTTATGGGAGCGGCCAATGAGCAGTTCTTC. Its protein product is CASTLMGAANEQFF.

This clone is identified as medium-sized from frequency. The V call is TRBV28, the J call TRBJ2-1; no reliable D call. V was shortened by 10 bases and J by 7 bases, with 8 bases between the two germline ends. CDR3 size: 10 residues. Germline V lookup: CDR1 MDHEN, CDR2 SYDVKM. This chain's CDR3 is CATLANEQFF. The CDR3 region has the DNA TGTGCCACCCTGGCAAATGAGCAGTTCTTC.

This chain's CDR3 is CASRRQEYSPLHF. CDR3 bases: TGTGCCAGCAGGCGACAGGAATATTCACCCCTCCACTTT. This chain links TRBV25-1 with TRBJ1-6; D is possibly TRBD1 (6 bases). Germline V gives CDR1 MGHDK, CDR2 SYGVNS. The CDR3 extends over 13 amino acids. With 6 bases removed from V and 8 bases from J, the gap between germline ends came to 11 bases.

V usage is TRBV18 and J usage is TRBJ1-5; D is possibly TRBD1 (5 bases). The CDR3 contains 15 residues. CDR1 KGHSH and CDR2 LQKENI come from the germline V gene. Trimming took off 5 bases at V and 2 bases at J, with 13 bases between the two ends. CDR3 bases: TGTGCCAGCTCAAGGGACCCGGGGGGCAATCAGCCCCAGCATTTT. The encoded protein is CASSRDPGGNQPQHF.